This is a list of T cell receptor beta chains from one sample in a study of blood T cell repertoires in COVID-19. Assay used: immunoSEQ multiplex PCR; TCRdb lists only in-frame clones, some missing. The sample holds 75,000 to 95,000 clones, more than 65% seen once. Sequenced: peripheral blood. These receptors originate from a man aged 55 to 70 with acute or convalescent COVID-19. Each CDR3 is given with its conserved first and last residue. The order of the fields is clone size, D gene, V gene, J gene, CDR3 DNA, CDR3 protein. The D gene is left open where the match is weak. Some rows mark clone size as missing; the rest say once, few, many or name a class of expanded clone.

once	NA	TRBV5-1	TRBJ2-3	TGCGCCAGCAGCTTGCTCGGGACTAGCACAGATACGCAGTATTTT	CASSLLGTSTDTQYF
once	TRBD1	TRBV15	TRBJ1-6	TGTGCCACCAGCAGAGGTTTTACAGGGGGCGCTGGGGCAAATTCACCCCTCCACTTT	CATSRGFTGGAGANSPLHF
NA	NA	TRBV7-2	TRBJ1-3	TGTGCCAGCAGCCCCCTCGGGGTGGCTGGAAACACCATATATTTT	CASSPLGVAGNTIYF
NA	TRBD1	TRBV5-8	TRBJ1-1	TGTGCCAGCGGAAAAGGGGGCTCGAGCACTGAAGCTTTCTTT	CASGKGGSSTEAFF
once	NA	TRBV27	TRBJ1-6	TGTGCCAGCAGTTCCCGCGGGAGGGTGGGCTCACCCCTCCACTTT	CASSSRGRVGSPLHF
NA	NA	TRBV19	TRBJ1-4	TGTGCCAGTAGTATCCTAGGGGCCTCCTCCCATGAAAAACTGTTTTTT	CASSILGASSHEKLFF
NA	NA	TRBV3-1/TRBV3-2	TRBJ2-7	TGTGCCAGCAGCCCCCGGACGGTGGGGCTACACGAGCAGTACTTC	CASSPRTVGLHEQYF
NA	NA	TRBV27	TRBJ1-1	TGTGCCAGCAGTTTATCCGTGGACATAAGGTTGACTGAAGCTTTCTTT	CASSLSVDIRLTEAFF
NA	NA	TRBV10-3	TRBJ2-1	TGTGCCATCAGGGATCTCGACTTGTACAATGAGCAGTTCTTC	CAIRDLDLYNEQFF
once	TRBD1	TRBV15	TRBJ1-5	TGTGCCACCAGCAGAGGGACAGGGAGTATGGGCAATCAGCCCCAGCATTTT	CATSRGTGSMGNQPQHF
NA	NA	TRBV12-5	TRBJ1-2	TGTGCTAGTGGACCCTCAGGGATATATGGCTACACCTTC	CASGPSGIYGYTF
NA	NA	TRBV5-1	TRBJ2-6	TGCGCCAGCAGGATCTGGCCTCCGGAGGCCCCTGGGGCCAACGTCCTGACTTTC	CASRIWPPEAPGANVLTF
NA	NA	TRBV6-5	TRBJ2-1	TGTGCCAGCAGTTACCTAGGAGAGAGGCAGTTCTTC	CASSYLGERQFF
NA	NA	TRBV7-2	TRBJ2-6	TGTGCCAGCAGCTCCTCGGGTGCTGGGGCCAACGTCCTGACTTTC	CASSSSGAGANVLTF
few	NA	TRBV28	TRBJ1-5	TGTGCCAGCAGTTTAAGTGCAGGGAACAATCAGCCCCAGCATTTT	CASSLSAGNNQPQHF
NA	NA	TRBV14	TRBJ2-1	TGTGCCAGCAGCCAAGATCGAGGGAACCTCTACAATGAGCAGTTCTTC	CASSQDRGNLYNEQFF
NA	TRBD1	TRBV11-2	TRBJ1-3	TGTGCCAGCAGCCTACGACAGGGATCACCTGGAAACACCATATATTTT	CASSLRQGSPGNTIYF